The source of this T cell receptor beta chain is a study of blood T cell repertoires in COVID-19. As for the study in general: T cells, B-cell-depleted T cells, or PBMCs supplied cDNA or gDNA.

Authors' data handling: Nucleated cell counts were estimated from reference gene primer amplification. The assay was immunoSEQ multiplex PCR, and TCRdb's table has in-frame clones only and misses some. From that table come the V and J calls and clone size; the DNA was used to work out D and trimming. The sample has some 88,000 clones, around 79% seen once. Germline V gene lookup returns CDR1 LGHDT and CDR2 YNNKEL (reference sequence). Trimming cost V 6 bases and J 3 bases; bases outside gene matches: 11. The CDR3 runs 16 residues. The sample was peripheral blood. This TCR was recovered from a human donor in a cohort sampled during active COVID-19. The chain employs TRBV3-1 (or the pseudogene TRBV3-2) and TRBJ2-5; 9 bases align to TRBD2. The chain's CDR3 is CASSPEGASGKETQYF. The CDR3, as DNA: TGTGCCAGCAGTCCAGAGGGGGCTAGCGGGAAAGAGACCCAGTACTTC.